This T cell receptor (beta chain) appears in the sequencing data of a study of T cells in women clearing cervical HPV infection. Study observations and caveats: Each sample's T-cell count was unknown, possibly confounding richness. Timing of associations relative to infection is unclear; T-cell subsets were not isolated.

MY09/MY11 PCR detected cervical HPV DNA; dot-blot assigned genotypes. Profiled with immunoSEQ multiplex PCR; TCRdb holds only in-frame clones, not every one. The sample holds over 30,000 clones. Regarding this clone: Antigen specificity is unknown. The read ends 3 residues early relative to the CDR3; the germline J gene fills the gap.

There are 11 residues in the CDR3. Germline loops: CDR1 GTSNPN, CDR2 SVGIG (reference sequence). V was clipped by 7 bases and J by 4 bases, with 10 bases between them. This receptor was obtained from a woman aged 18-70 years with a cervical HPV16 infection that either progressed to CIN3+ or cleared (not recorded which). Input material: blood buffy coat. The chain employs TRBV30 and TRBJ1-1, with TRBD1 as a possible D gene (6 bases). The covered CDR3 bases are TGTGCCTCACAGGGCGGCACTGAA. Its protein product is CASQGGTE. The CDR3, in full, reads CASQGGTEAFF. Complete variable domain (other parts from reference TRBV30 and TRBJ1-1): SQTIHQWPATLVQPVGSPLSLECTVEGTSNPNLYWYRQAAGRGLQLLFYSVGIGQISSEVPQNLSASRPQDRQFILSSKKLLLSDSGFYLCASQGGTEAFFGQGTRLTVV.